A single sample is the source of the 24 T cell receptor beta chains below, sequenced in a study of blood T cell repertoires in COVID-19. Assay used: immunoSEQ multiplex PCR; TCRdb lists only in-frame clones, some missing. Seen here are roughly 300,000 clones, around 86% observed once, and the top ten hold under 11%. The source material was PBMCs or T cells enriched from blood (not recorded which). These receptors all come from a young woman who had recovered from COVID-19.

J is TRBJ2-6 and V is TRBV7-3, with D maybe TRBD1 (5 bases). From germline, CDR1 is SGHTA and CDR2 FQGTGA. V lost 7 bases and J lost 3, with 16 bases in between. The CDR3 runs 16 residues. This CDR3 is CASTAGFGVGANVLTF. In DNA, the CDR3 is TGTGCCAGCACCGCAGGGTTTGGGGTTGGGGCCAACGTCCTGACTTTC.

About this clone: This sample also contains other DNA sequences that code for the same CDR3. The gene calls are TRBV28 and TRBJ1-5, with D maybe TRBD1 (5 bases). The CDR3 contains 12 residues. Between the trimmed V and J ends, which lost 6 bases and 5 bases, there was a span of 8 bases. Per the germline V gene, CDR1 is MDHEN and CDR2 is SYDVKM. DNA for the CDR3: TGTGCCAGCAGGCAGGGTGATCAGCCCCAGCATTTT. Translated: CASRQGDQPQHF.

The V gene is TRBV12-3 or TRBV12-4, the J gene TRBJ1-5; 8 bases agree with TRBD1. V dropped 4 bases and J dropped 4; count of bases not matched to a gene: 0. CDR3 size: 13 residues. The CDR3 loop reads CASSWTGNQPQHF. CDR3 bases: TGTGCCAGCAGTTGGACAGGGAATCAGCCCCAGCATTTT.

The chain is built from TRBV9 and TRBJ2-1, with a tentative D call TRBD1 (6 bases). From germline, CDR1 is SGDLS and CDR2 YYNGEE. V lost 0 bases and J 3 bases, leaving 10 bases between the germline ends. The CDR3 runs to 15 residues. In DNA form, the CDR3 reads TGTGCCAGCAGCGTAGGAGGGGGTATCTACAATGAGCAGTTCTTC. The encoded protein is CASSVGGGIYNEQFF.

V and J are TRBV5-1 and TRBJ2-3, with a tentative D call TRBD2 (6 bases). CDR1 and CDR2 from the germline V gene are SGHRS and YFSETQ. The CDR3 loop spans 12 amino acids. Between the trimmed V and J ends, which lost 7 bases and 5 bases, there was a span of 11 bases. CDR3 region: CASRMEGDTQYF. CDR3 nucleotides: TGCGCCAGCCGAATGGAGGGAGATACGCAGTATTTT. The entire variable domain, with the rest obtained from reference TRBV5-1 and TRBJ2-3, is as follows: KAGVTQTPRYLIKTRGQQVTLSCSPISGHRSVSWYQQTPGQGLQFLFEYFSETQRNKGNFPGRFSGRQFSNSRSEMNVSTLELGDSALYLCASRMEGDTQYFGPGTRLTVL.

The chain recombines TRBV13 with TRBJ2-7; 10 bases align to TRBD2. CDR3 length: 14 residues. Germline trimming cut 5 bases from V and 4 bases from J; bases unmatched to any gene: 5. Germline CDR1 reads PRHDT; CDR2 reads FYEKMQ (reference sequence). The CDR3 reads CASSKREGRYEQYF. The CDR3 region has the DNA TGTGCCAGCAGCAAGCGGGAGGGCCGGTACGAGCAGTACTTC. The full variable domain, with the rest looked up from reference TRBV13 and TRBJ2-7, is AAGVIQSPRHLIKEKRETATLKCYPIPRHDTVYWYQQGPGQDPQFLISFYEKMQSDKGSIPDRFSAQQFSDYHSELNMSSLELGDSALYFCASSKREGRYEQYFGPGTRLTVT.

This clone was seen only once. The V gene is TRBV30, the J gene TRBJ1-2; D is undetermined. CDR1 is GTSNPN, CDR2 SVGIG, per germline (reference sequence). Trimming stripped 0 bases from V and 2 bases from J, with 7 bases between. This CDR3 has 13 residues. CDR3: CAWSVEFNYGYTF. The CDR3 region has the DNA TGTGCCTGGAGTGTAGAGTTCAACTATGGCTACACCTTC. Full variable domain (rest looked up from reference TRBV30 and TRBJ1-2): SQTIHQWPATLVQPVGSPLSLECTVEGTSNPNLYWYRQAAGRGLQLLFYSVGIGQISSEVPQNLSASRPQDRQFILSSKKLLLSDSGFYLCAWSVEFNYGYTFGSGTRLTVV.

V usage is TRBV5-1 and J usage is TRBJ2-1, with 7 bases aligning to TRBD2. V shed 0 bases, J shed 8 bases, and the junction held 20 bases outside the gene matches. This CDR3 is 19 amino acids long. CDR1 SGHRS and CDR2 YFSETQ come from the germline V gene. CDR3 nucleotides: TGCGCCAGCAGCTTGGAAGTTGGGATAGCGGTTAACCGGGGGGATGAGCAGTTCTTC. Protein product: CASSLEVGIAVNRGDEQFF.

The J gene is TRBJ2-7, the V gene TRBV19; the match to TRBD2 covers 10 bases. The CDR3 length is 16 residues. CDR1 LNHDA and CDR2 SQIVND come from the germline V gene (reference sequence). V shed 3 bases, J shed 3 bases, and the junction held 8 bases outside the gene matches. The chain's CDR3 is CASSIYRTSGYYEQYF. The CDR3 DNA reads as TGTGCCAGTAGTATCTACCGGACTAGCGGATACTACGAGCAGTACTTC. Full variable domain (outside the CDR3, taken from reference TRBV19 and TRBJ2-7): DGGITQSPKYLFRKEGQNVTLSCEQNLNHDAMYWYRQDPGQGLRLIYYSQIVNDFQKGDIAEGYSVSREKKESFPLTVTSAQKNPTAFYLCASSIYRTSGYYEQYFGPGTRLTVT.

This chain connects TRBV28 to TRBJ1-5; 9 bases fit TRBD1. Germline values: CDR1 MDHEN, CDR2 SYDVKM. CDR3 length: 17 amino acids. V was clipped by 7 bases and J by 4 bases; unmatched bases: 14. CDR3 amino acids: CASNRDRAAKGNQPQHF. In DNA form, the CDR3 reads TGTGCCAGCAACCGGGACAGGGCCGCTAAGGGGAATCAGCCCCAGCATTTT.

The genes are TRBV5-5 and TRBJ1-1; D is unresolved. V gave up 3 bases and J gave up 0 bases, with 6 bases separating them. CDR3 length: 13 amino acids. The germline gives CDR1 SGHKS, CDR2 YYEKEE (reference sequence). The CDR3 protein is CASSWSMNTEAFF. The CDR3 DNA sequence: TGTGCCAGCAGCTGGAGTATGAACACTGAAGCTTTCTTT. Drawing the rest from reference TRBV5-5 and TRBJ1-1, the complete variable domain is DAGVTQSPTHLIKTRGQQVTLRCSPISGHKSVSWYQQVLGQGPQFIFQYYEKEERGRGNFPDRFSARQFPNYSSELNVNALLLGDSALYLCASSWSMNTEAFFGQGTRLTVV.

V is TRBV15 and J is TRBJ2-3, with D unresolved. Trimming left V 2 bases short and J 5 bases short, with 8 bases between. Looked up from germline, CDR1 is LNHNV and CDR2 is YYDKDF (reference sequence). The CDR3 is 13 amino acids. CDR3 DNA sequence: TGTGCCACCAGCAGACAAGTCGGAGATACGCAGTATTTT. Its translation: CATSRQVGDTQYF.

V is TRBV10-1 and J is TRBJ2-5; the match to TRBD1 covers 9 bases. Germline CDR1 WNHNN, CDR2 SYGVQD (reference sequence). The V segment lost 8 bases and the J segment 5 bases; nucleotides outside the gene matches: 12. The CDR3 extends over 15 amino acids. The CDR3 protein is CASSESLDRGETQYF. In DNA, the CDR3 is TGCGCCAGCTCCGAATCTTTGGACAGGGGTGAGACCCAGTACTTC.

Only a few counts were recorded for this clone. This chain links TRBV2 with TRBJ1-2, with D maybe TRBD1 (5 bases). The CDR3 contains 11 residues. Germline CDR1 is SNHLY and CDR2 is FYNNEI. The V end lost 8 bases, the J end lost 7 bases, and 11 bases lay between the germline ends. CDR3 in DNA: TGTGCCAGCGAAGGGGCAGGTGGCTACACCTTC. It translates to CASEGAGGYTF. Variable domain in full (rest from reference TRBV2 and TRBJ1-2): EPEVTQTPSHQVTQMGQEVILRCVPISNHLYFYWYRQILGQKVEFLVSFYNNEISEKSEIFDDQFSVERPDGSNFTLKIRSTKLEDSAMYFCASEGAGGYTFGSGTRLTVV.

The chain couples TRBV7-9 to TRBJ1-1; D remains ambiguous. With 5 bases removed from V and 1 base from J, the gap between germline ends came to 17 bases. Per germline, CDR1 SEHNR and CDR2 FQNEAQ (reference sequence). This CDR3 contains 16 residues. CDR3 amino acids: CASSPLSGLKNTEAFF. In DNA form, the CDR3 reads TGTGCCAGCAGCCCCCTCAGTGGGCTGAAGAACACTGAAGCTTTCTTT.

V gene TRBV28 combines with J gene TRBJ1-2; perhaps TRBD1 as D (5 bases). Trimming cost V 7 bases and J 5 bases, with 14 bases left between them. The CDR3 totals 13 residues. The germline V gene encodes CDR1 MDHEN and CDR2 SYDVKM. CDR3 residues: CASKQAGGYGYTF. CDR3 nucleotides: TGTGCCAGCAAACAGGCCGGGGGGTATGGCTACACCTTC.

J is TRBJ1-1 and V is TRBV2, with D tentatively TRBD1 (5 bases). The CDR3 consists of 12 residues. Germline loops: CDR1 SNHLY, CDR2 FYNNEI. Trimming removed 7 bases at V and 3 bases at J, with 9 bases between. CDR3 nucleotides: TGTGCCAGCACCAGGGATGACACTGAAGCTTTCTTT. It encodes CASTRDDTEAFF.

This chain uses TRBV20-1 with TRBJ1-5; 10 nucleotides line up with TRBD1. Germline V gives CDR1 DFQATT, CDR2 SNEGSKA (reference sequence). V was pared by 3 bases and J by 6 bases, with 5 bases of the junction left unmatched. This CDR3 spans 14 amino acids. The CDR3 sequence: CSASGDRGSQPQHF. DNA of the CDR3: TGCAGTGCTAGTGGGGACAGGGGTAGTCAGCCCCAGCATTTT.

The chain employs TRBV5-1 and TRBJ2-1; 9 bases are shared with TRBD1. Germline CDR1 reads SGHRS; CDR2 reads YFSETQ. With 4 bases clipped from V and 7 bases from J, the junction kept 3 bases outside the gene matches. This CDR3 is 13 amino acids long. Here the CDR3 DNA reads TGCGCCAGCAGCAAGGACAGGGGAAATGAGCAGTTCTTC. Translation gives CASSKDRGNEQFF.

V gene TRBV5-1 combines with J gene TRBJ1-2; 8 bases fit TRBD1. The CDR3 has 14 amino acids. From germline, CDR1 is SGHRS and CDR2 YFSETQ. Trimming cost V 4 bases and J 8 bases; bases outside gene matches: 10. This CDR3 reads CASSGGQVIRGYTF. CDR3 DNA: TGCGCCAGCAGCGGGGGACAGGTAATAAGAGGCTACACCTTC.

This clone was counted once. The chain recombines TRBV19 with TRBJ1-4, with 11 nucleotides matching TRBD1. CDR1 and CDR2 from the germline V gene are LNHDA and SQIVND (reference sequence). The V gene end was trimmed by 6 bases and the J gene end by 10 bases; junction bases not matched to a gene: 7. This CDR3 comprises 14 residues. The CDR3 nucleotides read TGTGCCAGTAGCCGGACAGGGGGCGCCGGAAAACTGTTTTTT. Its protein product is CASSRTGGAGKLFF.

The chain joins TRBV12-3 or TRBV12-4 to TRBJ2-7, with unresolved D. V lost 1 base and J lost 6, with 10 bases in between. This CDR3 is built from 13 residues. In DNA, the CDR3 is TGTGCCAGCAGTTTAGGGGCCGATGGCGAGCAGTACTTC. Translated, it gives CASSLGADGEQYF.

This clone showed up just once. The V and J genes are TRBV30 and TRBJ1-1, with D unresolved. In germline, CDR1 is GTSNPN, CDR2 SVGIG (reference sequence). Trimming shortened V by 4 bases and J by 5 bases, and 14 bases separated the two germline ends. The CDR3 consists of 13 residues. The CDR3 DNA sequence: TGTGCCTGGACCCCCATTGCGGGGACTGAAGCTTTCTTT. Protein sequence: CAWTPIAGTEAFF.

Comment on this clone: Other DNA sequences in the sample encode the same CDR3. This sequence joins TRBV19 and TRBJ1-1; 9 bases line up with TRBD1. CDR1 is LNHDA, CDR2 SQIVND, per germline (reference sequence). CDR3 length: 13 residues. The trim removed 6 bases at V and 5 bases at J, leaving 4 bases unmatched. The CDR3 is CASSRDRDTEAFF. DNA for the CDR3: TGTGCCAGTAGCCGGGACAGGGATACTGAAGCTTTCTTT.